This is a list of T cell receptor beta chains from one sample in a study of blood T cell repertoires in COVID-19. Measured with immunoSEQ multiplex PCR; TCRdb has only the in-frame clones, and not every one. The sample records hundreds of thousands of clones, almost 85% being singletons. Sequencing used peripheral blood. Receptors were obtained from a man aged 50 or older with active or convalescent COVID-19. The CDR3 runs from the conserved cysteine through the conserved F or W. Each record gives: clone size, V gene, J gene, D gene, CDR3 DNA, CDR3 protein. D genes are given only for firm matches. Expanded clones are given a class, and other clones once, few, many or no size at all.

>few|TRBV19|TRBJ2-5|TRBD2
TGTGCCAGTAGTATCGCGGGAGGCCAAGAGACCCAGTACTTC
CASSIAGGQETQYF
>-|TRBV4-1|TRBJ2-1|-
TGCGCCAGCAGCCAAGTAGCATCGAGCTCCTACAATGAGCAGTTCTTC
CASSQVASSSYNEQFF
>-|TRBV29-1|TRBJ1-1|TRBD1
TGCAGCGTAGTCGTCGCGGGACAGACCCTTCTCACTGAAGCTTTCTTT
CSVVVAGQTLLTEAFF
>-|TRBV5-4|TRBJ2-3|TRBD2
TGTGCCAGCAGCCGTCGACTAGCGGGAGATAGCACAGATACGCAGTATTTT
CASSRRLAGDSTDTQYF
>-|TRBV10-1|TRBJ2-2|-
TGCGCCAGCAGTGATCTGCGGGTGGCAGGTAGGAACACCGGGGAGCTGTTTTTT
CASSDLRVAGRNTGELFF
>once|TRBV4-1|TRBJ2-1|TRBD1
TGCGCCAGCAGCCAACCAAAAGGGGGGACAGGGGTCGGCAATGAGCAGTTCTTC
CASSQPKGGTGVGNEQFF
>-|TRBV11-2|TRBJ2-1|-
TGTGCCAGCAGCCCCCGTTTATCAGCGGTCGCCTACAATGAGCAGTTCTTC
CASSPRLSAVAYNEQFF
>many|TRBV3-1/TRBV3-2|TRBJ2-1|-
TGTGCCAGCAGCCAAGCCAGTTATGAGCAGTTCTTC
CASSQASYEQFF
>-|TRBV7-3|TRBJ2-2|-
TGTGCCAGCAGAGAGACTTTAAACACCGGGGAGCTGTTTTTT
CASRETLNTGELFF
>-|TRBV5-6|TRBJ2-7|-
TGTGCCAGCAGCTTGAGGCGGAGCGAGCAGTACTTC
CASSLRRSEQYF
>few|TRBV5-1|TRBJ2-3|TRBD2
TGCGCCAGCAGCTCCGGGACTAGCGGGGGAACGCAGTATTTT
CASSSGTSGGTQYF
>-|TRBV3-1/TRBV3-2|TRBJ2-2|-
TGTGCCAGCAGCCTACAACGTCGGCTAGGAGCCGGGGAGCTGTTTTTT
CASSLQRRLGAGELFF
>-|TRBV7-2|TRBJ2-1|-
TGTGCCAGCAGCCCCCTAGGGGGCTCCTACAATGAGCAGTTCTTC
CASSPLGGSYNEQFF
>few|TRBV11-2|TRBJ1-3|-
TGTGCCAGCAGCTTGGGGAGCTCTGGAAACACCATATATTTT
CASSLGSSGNTIYF
>-|TRBV19|TRBJ1-2|-
TGTGCCAGTACCGGGCAGGGAAACTATGGCTACACCTTC
CASTGQGNYGYTF
>-|TRBV5-1|TRBJ1-1|TRBD1
TGCGCCAGCAGTACCTCACAGGGGTTGAACACTGAAGCTTTCTTT
CASSTSQGLNTEAFF
>-|TRBV25-1|TRBJ1-4|-
TGTGCCAGCAGGCAGTACAGGGCTGAAAAACTGTTTTTT
CASRQYRAEKLFF
>once|TRBV7-3|TRBJ2-2|-
TGTGCCAGCAGCTTCAGGCCTCCGGGGACCGGGGAGCTGTTTTTT
CASSFRPPGTGELFF
>-|TRBV3-1/TRBV3-2|TRBJ1-2|TRBD1
TGTGCCAGCAGCCCACCCGGGACAGCTAACTATGGCTACACCTTC
CASSPPGTANYGYTF
>-|TRBV11-2|TRBJ1-5|-
TGTGCCAGCAGCTTAGATGGGCCCAATCAGCCCCAGCATTTT
CASSLDGPNQPQHF
>-|TRBV5-1|TRBJ2-5|-
TGCGCCAGCAGCTTGCAGGGCACAGAGACCCAGTACTTC
CASSLQGTETQYF
>-|TRBV18|TRBJ2-7|TRBD1
TGTGCCAGCTCACCTGCCGGGACAGCCTACGAGCAGTACTTC
CASSPAGTAYEQYF
>-|TRBV30|TRBJ1-3|TRBD1
TGTGCCTGGAAGGACAGGGGGAACGGAAACACCATATATTTT
CAWKDRGNGNTIYF
>-|TRBV9|TRBJ2-1|TRBD1
TGTGCCAGCAGCGTAGGTGGGACAGGGAGTAGTGAGCAGTTCTTC
CASSVGGTGSSEQFF
>-|TRBV7-3|TRBJ2-1|TRBD2
TGTGCCAGCAGCTTAACGGAGGCGGGAGGGACCCAGGGGGAGCAGTTCTTC
CASSLTEAGGTQGEQFF
>once|TRBV7-6|TRBJ2-1|TRBD2
TGTGCCAGCAGCTTAGGACTAGCGGGATTTGAGCAGTTCTTC
CASSLGLAGFEQFF
>few|TRBV19|TRBJ1-1|-
TGTGCCAGTAGTTTCCGGGGTGGGGTGAACACTGAAGCTTTCTTT
CASSFRGGVNTEAFF
>-|TRBV6-5|TRBJ1-6|-
TGTGCCAGCAGTTACTCCGGCTATAATTCACCCCTCCACTTT
CASSYSGYNSPLHF
>once|TRBV6-5|TRBJ2-2|TRBD1
TGTGCCAGCAGTTTAGGAACAGGGGTCACCGGGGAGCTGTTTTTT
CASSLGTGVTGELFF
>-|TRBV6-2/TRBV6-3|TRBJ2-1|TRBD2
TGTGCCAGCAGTACCATAGCGGGAGGGCCCGGGGGCCTGATCTCCTACAATGAGCAGTTCTTC
CASSTIAGGPGGLISYNEQFF
>-|TRBV27|TRBJ2-1|-
TGTGCCAGCAGACCTCATCGGGAGAACTCCCACAATGAGCAGTTCTTC
CASRPHRENSHNEQFF
>-|TRBV5-8|TRBJ1-1|-
TGTGCCAGCAGCTTGAGGGTGAGGGTCCAGACTGAAGCTTTCTTT
CASSLRVRVQTEAFF
>-|TRBV5-8|TRBJ1-2|TRBD1
TGTGCCAGCAGCCGTACAGGGGCCTATGGCTACACCTTC
CASSRTGAYGYTF
>-|TRBV11-1|TRBJ1-1|-
TGTGCCAGCAGCCAACAGTTGAACACTGAAGCTTTCTTT
CASSQQLNTEAFF
>-|TRBV2|TRBJ2-1|TRBD2
TGTGCCAGCAGTGACTGGCGGGAGGGAGTCAATGAGCAGTTCTTC
CASSDWREGVNEQFF
>-|TRBV27|TRBJ2-7|TRBD2
TGTGCCAGCAGTGGGACTAGCGGGAGGTTCACCTACGAGCAGTACTTC
CASSGTSGRFTYEQYF
>-|TRBV5-1|TRBJ1-2|-
TGCGCCAGCAGCTTGTGGGGGGGTGAGGAGAACTATGGCTACACCTTC
CASSLWGGEENYGYTF
>once|TRBV29-1|TRBJ2-1|-
TGCAGCGAAATCCGGGGCTCCTACAATGAGCAGTTCTTC
CSEIRGSYNEQFF
>-|TRBV6-5|TRBJ1-1|-
TGTGCCAGCACCCAACCGGGGGGCACTGAAGCTTTCTTT
CASTQPGGTEAFF
>-|TRBV27|TRBJ1-1|TRBD1
TGTGCCAGCAGTTTATCCGGGACAGGGGGCTCTGAAGCTTTCTTT
CASSLSGTGGSEAFF
>-|TRBV6-5|TRBJ1-6|-
TGTGCCAGCAGTTACTCGAGACAGCGAATTTCACCCCTCCACTTT
CASSYSRQRISPLHF
>-|TRBV18|TRBJ1-6|-
TGTGCCAGCTCACAACAGGGCGTTCCCCTCCACTTT
CASSQQGVPLHF